The 10 T cell receptor beta chains presented below share a single source sample, sequenced in a study of regulatory T cells in long-lasting Graves disease. Arm-PCR with iRepertoire HTBI primers amplified the CDR3 regions for these TCR beta libraries. TCRdb ran MiXCR on the multiplex PCR reads and lists one entry per CDR3 protein. The profile covers about 310,000 distinct CDR3 sequences, with under 20% appearing a single time and more than 30% taken by the ten largest. Time point: newly diagnosed GD, antithyroid drugs for less than 3 months. Preparation of the TCR library used RNA extracted from PBMCs. The sample consisted of peripheral blood mononuclear cells (PBMCs), taken at new diagnosis, from a patient treated with antithyroid drugs. All receptors derive from a female donor with Graves disease.

This rearrangement joins TRBV4-2 to TRBJ2-5; 14 nucleotides match TRBD2. V gave up 0 bases and J gave up 1 base; unmatched junction bases: 13. The CDR3 sequence is 21 residues long. The germline gives CDR1 LGHNA, CDR2 YNFKEQ. The CDR3 coding sequence is TGTGCCAGCAGCCAAGAAGGGGGGGGAGGACTAGCGGGAGGCATCCAAGAGACCCAGTACTTC. This gives the protein CASSQEGGGGLAGGIQETQYF.

Comments on this clonotype: Given a much more abundant clone one base away, this may be a read error. The chain has TRBV24-1 and TRBJ2-1; D perhaps matches TRBD1 (6 bases). The CDR3 is made up of 15 amino acids. CDR1 and CDR2 (germline): KGHDR, SFDVKD. This CDR3 is CSTSERGNDYNEQFF. CDR3 DNA sequence: TGTTCCACCAGTGAGAGGGGGAACGACTACAATGAGCAGTTCTTC.

This clonotype has at least ten counts. The rearrangement uses TRBV4-1 and TRBJ2-7; TRBD2 aligns across 7 bases. CDR1 MGHRA and CDR2 YSYEKL come from the germline V gene. The CDR3 is made up of 15 amino acids. V was clipped by 3 bases and J by 3 bases; unmatched bases: 8. The DNA for the CDR3 is TGCGCCAGCAGCCAGGGGGGGATCGCCCTCTACGAGCAGTACTTC. Translation: CASSQGGIALYEQYF.

This clonotype appeared many times. This rearrangement joins TRBV2 to TRBJ2-7; maybe TRBD2 (5 bases). The CDR3 length is 13 residues. Looked up from germline, CDR1 is SNHLY and CDR2 is FYNNEI. Trimming left V 8 bases short and J 3 bases short, with 14 bases between. The CDR3 reads CASGPERSYEQYF. For the CDR3, the DNA is TGTGCCAGCGGTCCGGAGCGGAGCTACGAGCAGTACTTC.

Notes on this clonotype: This may arise from a read error, as a much more abundant clone is one base away. The CDR3 loop reads CASSLEGGRAQYF. The CDR3 nucleotides read TGTGCCAGCAGCTTAGAGGGAGGAAGAGCGCAGTACTTC. The chain links TRBV7-9 to TRBJ2-7; tentatively, D is TRBD2 (6 bases). V was pared by 1 base and J by 9 bases, with 13 bases between. The CDR3 length is 13 residues. Germline loops: CDR1 SEHNR, CDR2 FQNEAQ (reference sequence).

This clonotype was detected a few times. As DNA, the CDR3 is TGTGCCAGCAGCTCGCATTCTAGCGGGGGAGGAGGGGTTGAGCAGTTCTTC. Protein: CASSSHSSGGGGVEQFF. V usage is TRBV11-1 and J usage is TRBJ2-1; TRBD2 agrees at 10 bases. Looked up from germline, CDR1 is SGHAT and CDR2 is FQDESV (reference sequence). The junction had 15 bases not matched to a gene; V was cut back by 4 bases and J by 9 bases. The CDR3 spans 17 residues.

With regard to this clonotype: With a much larger clone just one base away, this may be a read error. The CDR3 sequence: CASSQEWWLNNEQFF. The DNA for the CDR3 is TGTGCCAGCAGCCAAGAGTGGTGGCTGAACAATGAGCAGTTCTTC. The rearrangement uses TRBV3-1 and TRBJ2-5, with D uncertain. The DNA matches TRBJ2-1 better at its end, which makes the J call doubtful. Germline CDR1 and CDR2: LGHDT and YNNKEL (reference sequence). The CDR3 runs 15 residues.

This clonotype was found once. The CDR3 nucleotides are TGTGCCAGCAGGGGACAGGGGTACACTGAAGCTTTCTTT. Its protein product is CASRGQGYTEAFF. V and J are TRBV2 and TRBJ1-1; 10 bases align to TRBD1. The V segment lost 6 bases and the J segment 3 bases; nucleotides outside the gene matches: 1. The germline V gene has CDR1 SNHLY and CDR2 FYNNEI. This CDR3 has 13 residues. The full variable domain, in which reference TRBV2 and TRBJ1-1 provide the parts outside the CDR3, is EPEVTQTPSHQVTQMGQEVILRCVPISNHLYFYWYRQILGQKVEFLVSFYNNEISEKSEIFDDQFSVERPDGSNFTLKIRSTKLEDSAMYFCASRGQGYTEAFFGQGTRLTVV.

The V gene is TRBV20-1, the J gene TRBJ2-1, with D possibly being TRBD1 or TRBD2 (6 bases each). The length of the CDR3 is 18 residues. Per germline, CDR1 DFQATT and CDR2 SNEGSKA (reference sequence). V shed 2 bases and J shed 0 bases, with 20 bases lying between them. In DNA form, the CDR3 reads TGCAGTGCTAGAAGGGGGGTCAGCGGCGGAGTCTCCTACAATGAGCAGTTCTTC. It codes for CSARRGVSGGVSYNEQFF.

This clonotype came up many times. This rearrangement joins TRBV10-2 to TRBJ2-7, with a tentative D call TRBD1 (5 bases). V gave up 6 bases and J gave up 6 bases, with 15 bases separating them. From germline, CDR1 is WSHSY and CDR2 SAAADI. The CDR3 is 13 residues long. CDR3 sequence: CASSNIRGSEQYF. The CDR3 DNA follows: TGCGCCAGCAGCAACATAAGGGGCAGCGAGCAGTACTTC.